This T cell receptor (beta chain) was identified during a study of cytomegalovirus exposure and HLA in healthy donors. Study results and limitations: Common viral pathogens (according to a later analysis) appeared linked to several of the most significant clusters.

V gave up 6 bases and J gave up 0 bases, with 19 bases separating them. Germline assignment: CDR1 SGHNT and CDR2 YYREEE (reference sequence). The CDR3 has 17 residues. Comments on this clone: What it binds is unknown.

PCR amplification relied on 60 Vbeta primers (plus 13 Jbeta primers). TCRdb keeps only in-frame clones here, not all; method: immunoSEQ multiplex PCR. This table has approximately 200,000 clones, around 85% appearing once. Source material: PBMCs. The rearrangement joins TRBV5-4 to TRBJ2-1; D not certain. The sequence derives from a girl aged 2 to 9 in good health and CMV-seronegative. The DNA for the CDR3 is TGTGCCAGCACCAGCGCGATAGACCGGCGCTCCTACAATGAGCAGTTCTTC. It is translated as CASTSAIDRRSYNEQFF.